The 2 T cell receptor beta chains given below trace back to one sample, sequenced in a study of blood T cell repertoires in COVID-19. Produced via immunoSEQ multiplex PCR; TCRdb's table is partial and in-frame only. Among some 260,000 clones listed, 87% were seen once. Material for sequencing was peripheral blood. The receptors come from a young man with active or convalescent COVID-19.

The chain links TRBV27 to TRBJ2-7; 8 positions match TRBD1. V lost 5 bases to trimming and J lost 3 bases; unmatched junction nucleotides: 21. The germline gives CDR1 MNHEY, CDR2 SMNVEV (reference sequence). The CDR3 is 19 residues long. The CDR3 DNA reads TGTGCCAGCAGTCCGCCGGCGACCTGGGGGGACAGGAGTTACTACGAGCAGTACTTC. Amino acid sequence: CASSPPATWGDRSYYEQYF.

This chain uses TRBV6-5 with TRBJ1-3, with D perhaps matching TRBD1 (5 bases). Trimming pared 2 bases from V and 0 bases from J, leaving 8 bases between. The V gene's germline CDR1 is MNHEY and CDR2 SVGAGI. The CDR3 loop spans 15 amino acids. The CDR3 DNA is TGTGCCAGCAGTTACGCAGGGTACTCTGGAAACACCATATATTTT. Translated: CASSYAGYSGNTIYF.